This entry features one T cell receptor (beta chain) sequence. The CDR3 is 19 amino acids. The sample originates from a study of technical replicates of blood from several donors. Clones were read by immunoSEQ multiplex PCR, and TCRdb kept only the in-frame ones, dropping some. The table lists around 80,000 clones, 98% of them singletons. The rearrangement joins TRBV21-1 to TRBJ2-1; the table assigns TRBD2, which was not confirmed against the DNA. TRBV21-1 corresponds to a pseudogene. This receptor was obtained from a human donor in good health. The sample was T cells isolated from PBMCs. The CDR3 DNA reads TGTGCCAGCAGCGATCAACCGGGACTACACGAATGGAAATACAATGAGCAGTTCTTC. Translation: CASSDQPGLHEWKYNEQFF.